This section outlines one T cell receptor (beta chain) sequence together with its context. Its specificity is not known. This sample is part of a study of cytomegalovirus exposure and HLA in healthy donors. Study details: The same platform was used for the 120 validation repertoires and the approximately 670 first-cohort repertoires, a later analysis reported. Broader study findings: In vitro experiments confirmed that a few CMV-associated chains were specific for CMV antigens. Some public TCRs appeared in many individuals, while most sequences were rare.

The repertoire was sequenced with immunoSEQ multiplex PCR; TCRdb's copy has only in-frame clones and lacks some. The sample contains 190,000 or so clones, roughly four fifths of which appear only once. The sequenced sample consisted of PBMCs. This sequence originates from a woman under 30 in good health and CMV-seropositive.

This chain's CDR3 is CASSHSDSMNTEAFF. The CDR3 region has the DNA TGTGCCAGTAGTCACTCCGACAGCATGAACACTGAAGCTTTCTTT. This chain connects TRBV19 to TRBJ1-1, with D perhaps TRBD1 (5 bases). V lost 5 bases, J lost 0 bases, and 13 bases lay in between. Germline loops: CDR1 LNHDA, CDR2 SQIVND (reference sequence). This CDR3 comprises 15 residues.